A single sample gave rise to the 27 T cell receptor beta chains below, sequenced in a study of shared clonotypes between healthy human individuals. Only in-frame clones appear in the TCRdb table, and some are missing; sequencing was by immunoSEQ multiplex PCR. The profile shows about 560,000 clones, roughly 72% of them singletons. Source material: PBMCs. The receptors come from a woman aged 40 to 49 in good health. Some clones in this sample may be carry-over from other donors' samples.

The V and J genes are TRBV6-1 and TRBJ1-1; TRBD1 might be the D (5 bases). The germline CDR1 and CDR2 sequences are MNHNS and SASEGT. V was shortened by 0 bases and J by 12 bases, with 17 bases between the two germline ends. The length of the CDR3 is 14 residues. For the CDR3, the DNA is TGTGCCAGCAGTGAAGCGGGTGGGGGGACTAAAACTTTCTTT. This sequence encodes CASSEAGGGTKTFF.

The chain recombines TRBV4-3 with TRBJ1-5, with a tentative D call TRBD1 (6 bases). V was cut by 4 bases and J by 1 base, with 11 bases left in between. This CDR3 comprises 15 residues. The germline V gene encodes CDR1 LGHNA and CDR2 YSLEER. The CDR3 region has the DNA TGCGCCAGCAGCCCAGGTACAGGGAGCAATCAGCCCCAGCATTTT. It codes for CASSPGTGSNQPQHF.

About this clone itself: With a far larger clone one base away, a read error is the likely cause. This same CDR3 is encoded by further DNA sequences in the sample. The J gene is TRBJ2-1, the V gene TRBV10-3; 8 nucleotides align to TRBD2. The CDR3 is made up of 14 amino acids. V shed 6 bases, J shed 6 bases, and the junction held 7 bases outside the gene matches. The germline V gene encodes CDR1 ENHRY and CDR2 SYGVKD. The CDR3 bases are TGTGCCATCAGCGGGACTAGTCTGGGCAATGAGCAGTTCTTC. Protein product: CAISGTSLGNEQFF.

The chain joins TRBV6-1 to TRBJ1-2, with D perhaps TRBD1 (5 bases). Germline V gene sequence: CDR1 MNHNS, CDR2 SASEGT. The CDR3 consists of 15 residues. V was cut by 1 base and J by 4 bases, with 13 bases left in between. The CDR3 sequence: CASSEEGTSLYGYTF. In DNA, the CDR3 is TGTGCCAGCAGTGAAGAAGGGACTTCCCTCTATGGCTACACCTTC.

The gene calls are TRBV11-2 and TRBJ2-7; D is possibly TRBD1 (6 bases). The CDR3 totals 13 residues. Trimming pared 5 bases from V and 6 bases from J, leaving 14 bases between. Germline CDR1 and CDR2: SGHAT and FQNNGV. Written as DNA, the CDR3 is TGTGCCAGCAGCCCAGGGGTTGAATCCGAGCAGTACTTC. This translates into CASSPGVESEQYF.

As for this clone: It is likely a read error: a sequence one base away is far more abundant. V gene TRBV10-2 combines with J gene TRBJ1-5; a weak D match, TRBD1 (5 bases). The CDR3 spans 15 residues. V dropped 2 bases and J dropped 2 bases, with 10 bases sitting between them. Germline V gene lookup returns CDR1 WSHSY and CDR2 SAAADI. CDR3 sequence: CASSEDGTRNQPQHF. For the CDR3, the DNA is TGCGCCAGCAGTGAGGACGGGACCCGCAATCAGCCCCAGCATTTT.

This chain uses TRBV6-5 with TRBJ1-1; 7 bases match TRBD1. The junction had 4 bases not matched to a gene; V was cut back by 2 bases and J by 4 bases. CDR3 size: 14 residues. Germline V gene lookup returns CDR1 MNHEY and CDR2 SVGAGI. CDR3 DNA: TGTGCCAGCAGTTACACAGGGGTCGTCACTGAAGCTTTCTTT. This gives the protein CASSYTGVVTEAFF.

This clone was detected a few times. The genes are TRBV7-8 and TRBJ1-4, with a tentative D call TRBD1 (6 bases). This CDR3 has 17 amino acids. The germline V gene encodes CDR1 SGHVS and CDR2 FQNEAQ. Trimming left V 5 bases short and J 2 bases short, with 18 bases between. CDR3 bases: TGTGCCAGCAGCCCAACCCCCCCGGGGGCTACTAATGAAAAACTGTTTTTT. It specifies CASSPTPPGATNEKLFF. The full variable domain, with the rest looked up from reference TRBV7-8 and TRBJ1-4, is GAGVSQSPRYKVAKRGQDVALRCDPISGHVSLFWYQQALGQGPEFLTYFQNEAQLDKSGLPSDRFFAERPEGSVSTLKIQRTQQEDSAVYLCASSPTPPGATNEKLFFGSGTQLSVL.

The V and J genes are TRBV4-2 and TRBJ1-4; D is perhaps TRBD1 (5 bases). This CDR3 region has 15 residues. Trimming left V 0 bases short and J 7 bases short, with 12 bases between. CDR1 is LGHNA, CDR2 YNFKEQ, per germline. The CDR3 region has the DNA TGTGCCAGCAGCCAAGAAATAGGGGTTGGTGAAAAACTGTTTTTT. It translates to CASSQEIGVGEKLFF.

The chain uses TRBV28 and TRBJ1-2, with no clear D. CDR1 and CDR2 (germline): MDHEN, SYDVKM. Trimming cost V 5 bases and J 5 bases, with 12 bases left between them. The CDR3 sequence is 13 residues long. The CDR3: CASSTDHRYGYTF. CDR3 DNA sequence: TGTGCCAGCAGTACAGACCACAGATATGGCTACACCTTC.

V is TRBV7-2 and J is TRBJ2-1; D gene unclear. The CDR3 covers 13 residues. Germline lookup yields CDR1 SGHTA and CDR2 FQGNSA. Between the trimmed V and J ends, which lost 0 bases and 6 bases, there was a span of 6 bases. The CDR3 region is CASSLAYSNEQFF. As DNA, the CDR3 is TGTGCCAGCAGCTTAGCGTACAGCAATGAGCAGTTCTTC.

V is TRBV7-6 and J is TRBJ2-2; D may be TRBD2 (6 bases). The CDR3 covers 14 residues. Deletions cut 0 bases from V and 4 bases from J, with 6 bases between. Looked up from germline, CDR1 is SGHVS and CDR2 is FNYEAQ. CDR3 loop: CASSLAGGTGELFF. The CDR3, as DNA: TGTGCCAGCAGCTTAGCGGGGGGCACCGGGGAGCTGTTTTTT.

This clone turned up a few times. This rearrangement joins TRBV10-3 to TRBJ1-1; D is possibly TRBD1 (6 bases). V lost 2 bases to trimming and J lost 0 bases, with 7 bases between them. The CDR3 contains 14 residues. Germline lookup yields CDR1 ENHRY and CDR2 SYGVKD. The CDR3 spells CAISERGMNTEAFF. The CDR3 DNA reads as TGTGCCATCAGTGAGAGGGGGATGAACACTGAAGCTTTCTTT.

This chain uses TRBV6-1 with TRBJ1-2; no reliable D call. The length of the CDR3 is 11 residues. V was shortened by 3 bases and J by 7 bases, with 6 bases between the two germline ends. CDR1 and CDR2 from the germline V gene are MNHNS and SASEGT. CDR3 sequence: CASSDRGGYTF. The DNA of the CDR3 is TGTGCCAGCAGTGATAGAGGTGGCTACACCTTC.

This chain connects TRBV18 to TRBJ2-1; tentatively, D is TRBD2 (6 bases). Germline V gene data show CDR1 as KGHSH and CDR2 as LQKENI. V gave up 1 base and J gave up 7 bases, with 8 bases separating them. The CDR3 runs to 13 residues. CDR3 sequence reads: CASSPQRENEQFF. Here the CDR3 DNA reads TGTGCCAGCTCACCACAACGGGAGAATGAGCAGTTCTTC.

V and J are TRBV6-1 and TRBJ1-6, with D perhaps TRBD1 (6 bases). Trimming shortened V by 8 bases and J by 9 bases, and 14 bases separated the two germline ends. From germline, CDR1 is MNHNS and CDR2 SASEGT. The CDR3 is made up of 13 amino acids. For the CDR3, the DNA is TGTGCCAGCTCCGGGACAAACAGTTCACCCCTCCACTTT. It is translated as CASSGTNSSPLHF.

This rearrangement joins TRBV7-9 to TRBJ2-1; the D gene is possibly TRBD1 (7 bases). There are 17 residues in the CDR3. Germline CDR1 reads SEHNR; CDR2 reads FQNEAQ (reference sequence). V shed 3 bases and J shed 5 bases, with 20 bases lying between them. The CDR3 DNA is TGTGCCAGCAGCTTCGGATCGGGGGACAGCCAACACAATGAGCAGTTCTTC. The encoded protein is CASSFGSGDSQHNEQFF. Using reference TRBV7-9 and TRBJ2-1 for the parts outside the CDR3, the full variable domain is DTGVSQNPRHKITKRGQNVTFRCDPISEHNRLYWYRQTLGQGPEFLTYFQNEAQLEKSRLLSDRFSAERPKGSFSTLEIQRTEQGDSAMYLCASSFGSGDSQHNEQFFGPGTRLTVL.

CDR3 amino acids: CASSFRGSYEQYF. The CDR3 DNA is TGTGCCAGCAGTTTTCGGGGGTCCTACGAGCAGTACTTC. This chain links TRBV6-5 with TRBJ2-7; tentatively, D is TRBD2 (6 bases). Germline V gives CDR1 MNHEY, CDR2 SVGAGI. V was cut by 4 bases and J by 1 base, with 8 bases left in between. The CDR3 totals 13 residues.

The CDR3 DNA reads TGTGCCAGCAGCGAACAGGGACAGGAACCCTACGAGCAGTACTTC. This codes for CASSEQGQEPYEQYF. The chain links TRBV4-2 to TRBJ2-7; 8 bases agree with TRBD1. In germline, CDR1 is LGHNA, CDR2 YNFKEQ. V trimming: 5 bases; J trimming: 2 bases; junction bases outside the gene matches: 8. CDR3 length equals 15 residues.

CDR3 sequence (DNA): TGTGCCAGCAGTGAATCGGGACAGGGGGCGTATTATGGCTACACCTTC. Residues: CASSESGQGAYYGYTF. The chain couples TRBV6-1 to TRBJ1-2; 12 nucleotides line up with TRBD1. This CDR3 region has 16 residues. Germline trimming cut 2 bases from V and 5 bases from J; bases unmatched to any gene: 6. Germline CDR1 is MNHNS and CDR2 is SASEGT.

V and J are TRBV28 and TRBJ2-1; 13 nucleotides line up with TRBD2. Germline lookup yields CDR1 MDHEN and CDR2 SYDVKM. V lost 5 bases and J lost 4; bases outside the gene matches: 5. This CDR3 spans 16 amino acids. Here the CDR3 reads CASSPGTSGTYNEQFF. CDR3 nucleotides: TGTGCCAGCAGTCCCGGGACTAGCGGGACATACAATGAGCAGTTCTTC.

The chain has TRBV2 and TRBJ1-1; D remains ambiguous. This CDR3 is built from 14 residues. With 7 bases removed from V and 1 base from J, the gap between germline ends came to 13 bases. Germline V gives CDR1 SNHLY, CDR2 FYNNEI. CDR3 protein: CASILADWNTEAFF. The CDR3 DNA reads as TGTGCCAGCATTTTAGCGGATTGGAACACTGAAGCTTTCTTT.

This chain connects TRBV6-6 to TRBJ2-4, with D possibly being TRBD2 (6 bases). Trimming pared 7 bases from V and 0 bases from J, leaving 16 bases between. Germline V gene lookup returns CDR1 MNHNY and CDR2 SVGAGI (reference sequence). This CDR3 has 16 amino acids. The CDR3 nucleotides read TGTGCCAGCATGGGCTCGGGGACTCAAGCCAAAAACATTCAGTACTTC. Encoded protein: CASMGSGTQAKNIQYF.

On this clone: A far larger clone is a single base away, which makes a read error likely. This CDR3 is also generated by other DNA sequences in the sample. V usage is TRBV6-6 and J usage is TRBJ2-6, with D hard to call. Germline V gives CDR1 MNHNY, CDR2 SVGAGI (reference sequence). V was clipped by 10 bases and J by 0 bases, with 7 bases between them. The CDR3 covers 13 residues. CDR3 nucleotides: TGTGCCACCGGAAGCTCTGGGGCCAACGTCCTGACTTTC. Protein product: CATGSSGANVLTF.

The rearrangement joins TRBV7-8 to TRBJ2-7; 7 bases agree with TRBD2. This CDR3 comprises 15 residues. The germline gives CDR1 SGHVS, CDR2 FQNEAQ. V trimming: 2 bases; J trimming: 4 bases; junction bases outside the gene matches: 8. The CDR3 protein is CASSLYPGGGYEQYF. The CDR3 coding sequence is TGTGCCAGCAGCTTATACCCGGGAGGCGGTTACGAGCAGTACTTC.

This clone was seen a few times. The rearrangement uses TRBV10-3 and TRBJ2-5; D might be TRBD1 or TRBD2, each matching 6 bases. The V end lost 3 bases, the J end lost 5 bases, and 13 bases lay between the germline ends. The CDR3 is made up of 14 amino acids. Germline V lookup: CDR1 ENHRY, CDR2 SYGVKD. The CDR3 region is CAISDPTRGETQYF. The CDR3 region has the DNA TGTGCCATCAGTGACCCGACTAGGGGGGAGACCCAGTACTTC.

This clone was detected many times. CDR3 loop: CASSALASQETQYF. The CDR3 coding sequence is TGTGCCAGCAGTGCCCTAGCGAGTCAAGAGACCCAGTACTTC. This chain joins TRBV27 and TRBJ2-5, with D perhaps matching TRBD2 (6 bases). The CDR3 extends over 14 amino acids. The germline V gene encodes CDR1 MNHEY and CDR2 SMNVEV (reference sequence). Trimming pared 5 bases from V and 2 bases from J, leaving 12 bases between.